One sample yielded the 11 T cell receptor beta chains listed below, sequenced in a study of T cell responses to AZD1222 COVID-19 vaccine. TCRdb keeps only in-frame clones here, not all; method: immunoSEQ multiplex PCR. In the table there are around 140,000 clones, 85% to 90% of which are singletons. Sample: peripheral blood, taken on day 0 of AZD1222 vaccination. These receptors were collected from an adult in good health.

The V call is TRBV19, the J call TRBJ1-1; D might be TRBD1 (5 bases). V lost 3 bases and J 0 bases, leaving 8 bases between the germline ends. CDR1 is LNHDA and CDR2 is SQIVND in the germline V gene (reference sequence). The CDR3 spans 14 residues. CDR3 DNA sequence: TGTGCCAGTAGTATCAGGGTGGTGAACACTGAAGCTTTCTTT. It codes for CASSIRVVNTEAFF.

The chain combines TRBV7-9 with TRBJ1-4; D uncertain. V was pared by 5 bases and J by 5 bases, with 12 bases between. From germline, CDR1 is SEHNR and CDR2 FQNEAQ (reference sequence). CDR3 length: 14 amino acids. The CDR3 DNA reads as TGTGCCAGCAGCCCGACGGGGAAGAATGAAAAACTGTTTTTT. Protein sequence: CASSPTGKNEKLFF.

The CDR3 DNA follows: TGTGCCAGCAGTTACTTGGGGCGGGAACGTACCTACGAGCAGTACTTC. The encoded protein is CASSYLGRERTYEQYF. This chain uses TRBV6-2 or TRBV6-3 with TRBJ2-7, with a possible D match to TRBD2 (6 bases). Trimming left V 1 base short and J 2 bases short, with 15 bases between. CDR3 length: 16 amino acids. Per germline, CDR1 MNHEY and CDR2 SVGEGT.

V gene TRBV27 combines with J gene TRBJ1-1; D unresolved. The CDR3 has 13 amino acids. CDR1 is MNHEY and CDR2 is SMNVEV in the germline V gene (reference sequence). V was clipped by 6 bases and J by 7 bases, with 15 bases between them. The CDR3 protein is CASSQSRRNEAFF. Here the CDR3 DNA reads TGTGCCAGCAGCCAGTCCCGCAGGAATGAAGCTTTCTTT.

This chain links TRBV2 with TRBJ2-2; maybe TRBD1 (5 bases). Trimming pared 3 bases from V and 4 bases from J, leaving 12 bases between. CDR1 is SNHLY and CDR2 is FYNNEI in the germline V gene. CDR3 length: 15 residues. CDR3 coding DNA: TGTGCCAGCAGTGAGTTCAGGGTGGCCACCGGGGAGCTGTTTTTT. It translates to CASSEFRVATGELFF.

The CDR3 loop reads CASSLAGVSYEQYF. The CDR3 DNA is TGTGCCAGCAGCCTAGCGGGAGTCAGCTACGAGCAGTACTTC. The gene calls are TRBV3-1 (or the pseudogene TRBV3-2) and TRBJ2-7; 9 bases align to TRBD2. J gave up 3 bases and V 4 bases, and 4 bases lay outside the gene matches. CDR1 is LGHDT, CDR2 YNNKEL, per germline (reference sequence). The CDR3 totals 14 residues.

This chain uses TRBV18 with TRBJ2-7; D may match TRBD1 or TRBD2 (5 bases each). V shed 3 bases and J shed 2 bases, with 14 bases lying between them. There are 15 residues in the CDR3. Looked up from germline, CDR1 is KGHSH and CDR2 is LQKENI. The CDR3 DNA reads TGTGCCAGCTCACCCGGGACCTCCTCGGCCTACGAGCAGTACTTC. Translating it yields CASSPGTSSAYEQYF.

The rearrangement links TRBV6-1 to TRBJ2-7; 9 positions agree with TRBD2. The V segment lost 2 bases and the J segment 0 bases; nucleotides outside the gene matches: 5. CDR1 MNHNS and CDR2 SASEGT come from the germline V gene. The CDR3 runs to 16 residues. CDR3 DNA sequence: TGTGCCAGCAGTGAATACAGCGGGAGGCCCTCCTACGAGCAGTACTTC. Its protein product is CASSEYSGRPSYEQYF.

This chain uses TRBV7-8 with TRBJ2-3; the D is unclear. The CDR3 length is 15 residues. V was trimmed by 1 base and J by 1 base, leaving 9 bases between them. CDR1 SGHVS and CDR2 FQNEAQ come from the germline V gene. CDR3 amino acids: CASSLVGLGTDTQYF. The CDR3 DNA is TGTGCCAGCAGCTTAGTCGGTCTTGGCACAGATACGCAGTATTTT. The full variable domain, with the rest looked up from reference TRBV7-8 and TRBJ2-3, is GAGVSQSPRYKVAKRGQDVALRCDPISGHVSLFWYQQALGQGPEFLTYFQNEAQLDKSGLPSDRFFAERPEGSVSTLKIQRTQQEDSAVYLCASSLVGLGTDTQYFGPGTRLTVL.

This chain connects TRBV5-8 to TRBJ2-7; D assignment may be TRBD1 or TRBD2 (5 bases each). Germline CDR1 and CDR2: SGHTS and YDEGEE. V dropped 7 bases and J dropped 1 base, with 21 bases sitting between them. This CDR3 has 16 residues. The CDR3 loop reads CASGFSSGTGSYEQYF. In DNA, the CDR3 is TGTGCCAGCGGATTCTCCTCCGGGACGGGGTCCTACGAGCAGTACTTC.

The chain couples TRBV27 to TRBJ2-1; 12 nucleotides line up with TRBD2. Germline CDR1 and CDR2: MNHEY and SMNVEV (reference sequence). V was clipped by 5 bases and J by 9 bases; unmatched bases: 5. The CDR3 totals 14 residues. CDR3: CASSVTSGGPEQFF. The CDR3 region has the DNA TGTGCCAGCAGTGTGACTAGCGGGGGACCTGAGCAGTTCTTC.